The 21 T cell receptor beta chains listed next were all sequenced from one sample in a study of tumor-infiltrating lymphocytes in primary liver carcinoma (dated by TCRdb to 2016 to 2017). TRIzol reagent was used to extract blood RNA from unsorted whole blood, while the DNeasy Blood & Tissue kit provided the germline DNA. TCRdb lists the instrument as Illumina HiSeq 2500. Starting from around 500 ng total RNA, TCRbeta-specific cDNA was produced by reverse transcription with a constant-region primer and ProtoScript II reverse transcriptase. Construction of the TCRbeta libraries relied on three nested rounds of multiplex PCR, following a slightly modified ARM-PCR procedure. Each of the first two PCR rounds ran for about 10 cycles and used multiplex TRBV1-TRBV30 forward primers together with a Cbeta reverse primer. In-frame beta chains were kept once TCRdb had trimmed the public reads at Q25 with fastp and called clones with MiXCR. Records with the same CDR3 protein are collapsed into one entry carrying the most frequent genes and DNA. In all, the sample holds under 200,000 distinct CDR3 sequences, and less than 75% of those were seen once. The ten largest clones add up to approximately 6.6% of the sample.

The source material was peripheral blood. These receptors came from a woman aged 60 to 75 with primary liver carcinoma and hepatitis B virus infection.

This chain uses TRBV28 with TRBJ2-4; 8 bases line up with TRBD1. The germline gives CDR1 MDHEN, CDR2 SYDVKM. CDR3 length equals 17 residues. V lost 8 bases to trimming and J lost 1 base; unmatched junction nucleotides: 13. The CDR3 here is CASLAADRALAKNIQYF. The CDR3 DNA reads as TGTGCCAGCTTAGCCGCGGACAGGGCCCTCGCCAAAAACATTCAGTACTTC.

A word on this clonotype: A much larger clone differs from this one at a single base, so this may be a read error. This chain links TRBV4-1 with TRBJ2-1; weak D call: TRBD2 (6 bases). The CDR3 is made up of 15 amino acids. Germline CDR1 and CDR2: MGHRA and YSYEKL. The CDR3 DNA follows: TGCGCCAGCAGGCAAGAACTAGCAGAGTACAATGAGCAGTTCTTC. Amino acids: CASRQELAEYNEQFF.

This clonotype was observed once. The junction does not match germline at one end; this may be a read error. J is TRBJ1-1 and V is TRBV30, with 9 positions matching TRBD1. The CDR3 loop spans 15 amino acids. CDR1 is GTSNPN, CDR2 SVGIG, per germline (reference sequence). DNA of the CDR3: TGTGCCTGGAGTGTACTGGGACAGGGATTTACTGAAGCTTTATTT. Translating it yields CAWSVLGQGFTEALF.

This clonotype was detected many times. The V and J genes are TRBV11-2 and TRBJ1-6; perhaps TRBD1 as D (5 bases). The germline V gene encodes CDR1 SGHAT and CDR2 FQNNGV. The CDR3 has 18 amino acids. V was cut by 2 bases and J by 3 bases, with 17 bases left in between. The CDR3 loop reads CASSLTRVDSLYNSPLHF. The CDR3 DNA reads as TGTGCCAGCAGCTTAACTCGGGTCGACAGCCTCTATAATTCACCCCTCCACTTT.

The chain carries TRBV11-2 and TRBJ1-2; tentative D call: TRBD1 (6 bases). Germline CDR1 reads SGHAT; CDR2 reads FQNNGV. The CDR3 contains 11 residues. CDR3 loop: CASGTGRGYTF. The CDR3 DNA follows: TGTGCTAGCGGAACAGGGCGTGGCTACACCTTC. Full variable domain (remainder filled in from reference TRBV11-2 and TRBJ1-2): EAGVAQSPRYKIIEKRQSVAFWCNPISGHATLYWYQQILGQGPKLLIQFQNNGVVDDSQLPKDRFSAERLKGVDSTLKIQPAKLEDSAVYLCASGTGRGYTFGSGTRLTVV.

Notes on this clonotype: No conserved phenylalanine or tryptophan ends this CDR3, so it is likely a read error. The chain employs TRBV5-4 and TRBJ2-2, with D possibly TRBD1 on 5 matching bases. CDR1 SGHNT and CDR2 YYREEE come from the germline V gene (reference sequence). This CDR3 is 14 amino acids long. The CDR3 sequence: CVSSTRAPTGELFS. Written as DNA, the CDR3 is TGTGTCAGCAGCACCAGGGCTCCCACCGGGGAGCTGTTTTCT.

This clonotype was observed once. Likely a read error: the CDR3 ends without its conserved phenylalanine or tryptophan. J is TRBJ2-3 and V is TRBV11-2, with 8 bases that match TRBD2. CDR1 SGHAT and CDR2 FQNNGV come from the germline V gene. This CDR3 comprises 16 residues. The CDR3: CGSSPLGGRRTDTQYS. The CDR3 coding sequence is TGTGGCAGCAGCCCGCTTGGCGGGAGGAGGACAGATACGCAGTATTCT.

Comment on this clonotype: One junction end does not reproduce the germline sequence, and a read error may be involved. This rearrangement joins TRBV6-5 to TRBJ2-7, with TRBD2 matching over 10 bases. Germline lookup yields CDR1 MNHEY and CDR2 SVGAGI. The CDR3 is made up of 15 amino acids. The CDR3 sequence is CASSYLAGDVYERYF. DNA of the CDR3: TGTGCCAGCAGTTACCTAGCGGGAGATGTCTACGAGCGGTACTTC.

The DNA for the CDR3 is TGTGCCAGCAGCTCCCCTTCGTCAATAGATACGCAGTATTTT. Encoded protein: CASSSPSSIDTQYF. The chain has TRBV5-4 and TRBJ2-3; D unclear. V shed 3 bases and J shed 5 bases, with 13 bases lying between them. The CDR3 spans 14 residues. Germline CDR1 SGHNT, CDR2 YYREEE (reference sequence).

For this clonotype: Relative to the germline gene, one junction end is altered; a read error may explain this. V usage is TRBV11-2 and J usage is TRBJ1-2, with D uncertain. This CDR3 comprises 11 residues. Germline CDR1 reads SGHAT; CDR2 reads FQNNGV. The CDR3 DNA is TGTGCCAGCAACCCCGGCTATGGCTACACCTTT. Amino acids: CASNPGYGYTF.

Points on this clonotype: The junction and the germline gene differ at one end; a read error may be behind it. The rearrangement links TRBV7-9 to TRBJ2-2, with D possibly being TRBD2 (5 bases). Germline V gene lookup returns CDR1 SEHNR and CDR2 FQNEAQ (reference sequence). The length of the CDR3 is 16 residues. The CDR3 DNA reads TGTGTCAGCACCACTGACGTCGGGTCTCTCACCGGGGAGTTGTTTTTT. This gives the protein CVSTTDVGSLTGELFF.

Only one count was recorded for this clonotype. This may arise from a read error, as a much more abundant clone is one base away. Written as DNA, the CDR3 is TGTACCAGCAGGAACACAGCAGATACGCAGTATTTT. It specifies CTSRNTADTQYF. The chain carries TRBV6-5 and TRBJ2-3, with D uncertain. This CDR3 region has 12 residues. Germline CDR1 MNHEY, CDR2 SVGAGI.

This clonotype has a count of ten or more. V is TRBV6-6 and J is TRBJ1-1; 7 positions match TRBD1. Losses at the gene ends were 2 bases for V and 10 bases for J; bases not matched to a gene: 7. In germline, CDR1 is MNHNY, CDR2 SVGAGI (reference sequence). This CDR3 spans 13 amino acids. This chain's CDR3 is CASSYTPTGSAFF. In DNA form, the CDR3 reads TGTGCCAGCAGTTACACCCCGACAGGGTCAGCTTTCTTT.

Concerning this clonotype: Sequence at one end of the junction differs from germline and may be a read error. V and J are TRBV28 and TRBJ1-3; D is perhaps TRBD1 (6 bases). CDR1 and CDR2 (germline): MDHEN, SYDVKM. The CDR3 spans 14 residues. The CDR3 coding sequence is TGTGCCACACGAGGACAGAACTCTGGAAACAACATATATTTT. Its translation: CATRGQNSGNNIYF.

Comments on this clonotype: One end of the junction varies from germline; a read error may be responsible. The CDR3 DNA reads as TGTGCCAGGAGCTTAGGGCAGGGACTATCAGATACGCAGTATTTT. Its translation is CARSLGQGLSDTQYF. The chain uses TRBV11-2 and TRBJ2-3; 7 bases match TRBD2. The CDR3 extends over 15 amino acids. Germline V gives CDR1 SGHAT, CDR2 FQNNGV.

This rearrangement joins TRBV28 to TRBJ2-7; TRBD2 matches 9 bases. This CDR3 region has 19 residues. The V segment lost 5 bases and the J segment 7 bases; nucleotides outside the gene matches: 24. Germline V gene data show CDR1 as MDHEN and CDR2 as SYDVKM. CDR3 DNA sequence: TGTGCCAGCAGTCCCAGTTCCAGCGGGAGGTATGGAGGCCTTTGGGAGCAGTACTTC. Translating it yields CASSPSSSGRYGGLWEQYF.

This clonotype was detected ten times or more. The genes are TRBV5-4 and TRBJ2-7, with TRBD2 matching over 7 bases. Germline values: CDR1 SGHNT, CDR2 YYREEE (reference sequence). The CDR3 has 13 residues. Germline trimming cut 4 bases from V and 5 bases from J; bases unmatched to any gene: 6. Here the CDR3 reads CASSRGEDHEQYF. The CDR3 DNA follows: TGTGCCAGCAGCCGGGGGGAGGACCACGAGCAGTACTTC.

This clonotype has ten or more counts. This sequence joins TRBV6-2 or TRBV6-3 and TRBJ2-1, with D maybe TRBD2 (6 bases). Germline CDR1 MNHEY, CDR2 SVGEGT. The V gene lost 1 base and the J gene lost 7 bases, with 14 bases spanning the gap. The CDR3 spans 15 residues. The CDR3 nucleotides read TGTGCCAGCAGTTACTTGGCGGGCGGGGAGAATGAGCAGTTCTTC. This encodes CASSYLAGGENEQFF.

The gene calls are TRBV2 and TRBJ2-1, with D unclear. Trimming left V 2 bases short and J 8 bases short, with 16 bases between. This CDR3 contains 15 residues. Germline V gene lookup returns CDR1 SNHLY and CDR2 FYNNEI. The chain's CDR3 is CASSERASNSHEQFF. DNA of the CDR3: TGTGCCAGCAGTGAAAGGGCTAGTAATTCCCATGAGCAGTTCTTC.

As regards this clonotype: The conserved final phenylalanine or tryptophan is absent from the CDR3, which likely points to a read error. V gene TRBV11-2 combines with J gene TRBJ1-6; D not resolved. Per the germline V gene, CDR1 is SGHAT and CDR2 is FQNNGV. The CDR3 sequence is 13 residues long. The chain's CDR3 is CASGLDPGSPLHI. CDR3 coding DNA: TGTGCCAGCGGCTTAGATCCTGGCTCACCCCTCCACATT.

This clonotype was counted once. Since a much larger clone is just one base distant, this may be a read error. CDR3 loop: CSAVAGRSYNEQFF. Written as DNA, the CDR3 is TGCAGCGCTGTAGCGGGCCGCTCCTACAATGAGCAGTTCTTC. This rearrangement joins TRBV29-1 to TRBJ2-1; 7 bases match TRBD2. The germline CDR1 and CDR2 sequences are SQVTM and ANQGSEA. Losses at the gene ends were 7 bases for V and 0 bases for J; bases not matched to a gene: 6. This CDR3 is built from 14 residues.